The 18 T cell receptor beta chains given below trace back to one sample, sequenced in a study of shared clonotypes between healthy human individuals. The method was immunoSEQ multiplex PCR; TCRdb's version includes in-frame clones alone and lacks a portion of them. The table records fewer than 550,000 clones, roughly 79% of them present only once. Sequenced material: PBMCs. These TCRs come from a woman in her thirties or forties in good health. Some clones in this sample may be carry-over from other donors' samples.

This CDR3 is CASSASAQSSYEQYF. Written as DNA, the CDR3 is TGTGCCAGCAGCGCTAGCGCCCAGAGCTCCTACGAGCAGTACTTC. The chain combines TRBV5-5 with TRBJ2-7, with D possibly being TRBD2 (6 bases). The CDR3 runs to 15 residues. Between the trimmed V and J ends, which lost 4 bases and 0 bases, there was a span of 14 bases. Germline V gene sequence: CDR1 SGHKS, CDR2 YYEKEE (reference sequence).

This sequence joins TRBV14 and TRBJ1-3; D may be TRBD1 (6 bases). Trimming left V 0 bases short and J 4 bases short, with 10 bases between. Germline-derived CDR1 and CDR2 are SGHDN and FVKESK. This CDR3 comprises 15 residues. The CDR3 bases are TGTGCCAGCAGCCAAGAAGGGACATGGGGAAACACCATATATTTT. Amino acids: CASSQEGTWGNTIYF.

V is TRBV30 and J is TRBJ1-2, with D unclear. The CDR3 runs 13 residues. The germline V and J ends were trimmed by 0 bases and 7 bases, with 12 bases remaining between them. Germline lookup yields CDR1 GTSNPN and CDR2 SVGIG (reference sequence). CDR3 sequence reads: CAWSVHGGIGYTF. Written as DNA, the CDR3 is TGTGCCTGGAGTGTACACGGTGGAATTGGCTACACCTTC.

The CDR3 region is CASSLGLAGPYEQYF. DNA for the CDR3: TGTGCCAGCAGCTTAGGACTAGCGGGACCCTACGAGCAGTACTTC. The J gene is TRBJ2-7, the V gene TRBV11-2, with TRBD2 identical over 11 bases. This CDR3 contains 15 residues. V lost 1 base to trimming and J lost 2 bases; unmatched junction nucleotides: 1. The germline V gene encodes CDR1 SGHAT and CDR2 FQNNGV.

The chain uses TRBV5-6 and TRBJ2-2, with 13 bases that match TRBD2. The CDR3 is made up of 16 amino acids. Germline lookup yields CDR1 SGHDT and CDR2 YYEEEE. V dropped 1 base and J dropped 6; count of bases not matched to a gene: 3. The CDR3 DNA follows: TGTGCCAGCAGCTTGATGGGACTAGCGGGATCCGGGGAGCTGTTTTTT. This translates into CASSLMGLAGSGELFF.

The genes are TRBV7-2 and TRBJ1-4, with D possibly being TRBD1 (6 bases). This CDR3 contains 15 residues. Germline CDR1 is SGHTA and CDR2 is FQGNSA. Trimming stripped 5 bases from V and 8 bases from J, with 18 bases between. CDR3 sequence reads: CASSLRGQGWEKLFF. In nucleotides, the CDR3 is TGTGCCAGCAGCCTAAGAGGGCAGGGGTGGGAAAAACTGTTTTTT.

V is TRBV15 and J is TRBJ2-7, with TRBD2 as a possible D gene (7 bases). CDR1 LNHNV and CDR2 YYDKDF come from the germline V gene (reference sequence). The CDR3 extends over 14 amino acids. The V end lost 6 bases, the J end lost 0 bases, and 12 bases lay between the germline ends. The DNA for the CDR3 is TGTGCCACCAGAAGGGGGGGGAGCTCCTACGAGCAGTACTTC. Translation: CATRRGGSSYEQYF.

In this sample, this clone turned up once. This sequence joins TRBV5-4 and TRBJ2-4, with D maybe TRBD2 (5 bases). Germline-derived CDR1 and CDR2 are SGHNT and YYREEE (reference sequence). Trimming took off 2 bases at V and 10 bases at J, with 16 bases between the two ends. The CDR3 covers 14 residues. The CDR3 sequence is CASSLNSGGWIQYF. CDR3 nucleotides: TGTGCCAGCAGCTTAAATTCCGGAGGATGGATTCAGTACTTC.

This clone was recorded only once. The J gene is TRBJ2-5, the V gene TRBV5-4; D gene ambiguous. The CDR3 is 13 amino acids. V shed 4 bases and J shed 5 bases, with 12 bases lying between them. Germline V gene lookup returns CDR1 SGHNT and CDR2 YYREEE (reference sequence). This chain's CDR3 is CASSPESYETQYF. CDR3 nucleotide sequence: TGTGCCAGCAGCCCCGAAAGCTATGAGACCCAGTACTTC.

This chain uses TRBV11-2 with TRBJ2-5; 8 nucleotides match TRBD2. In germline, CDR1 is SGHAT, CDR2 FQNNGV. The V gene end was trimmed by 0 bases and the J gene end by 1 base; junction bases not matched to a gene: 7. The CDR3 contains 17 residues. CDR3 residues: CASSLDALAGIQETQYF. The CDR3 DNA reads TGTGCCAGCAGCTTAGACGCGTTAGCGGGAATCCAAGAGACCCAGTACTTC.

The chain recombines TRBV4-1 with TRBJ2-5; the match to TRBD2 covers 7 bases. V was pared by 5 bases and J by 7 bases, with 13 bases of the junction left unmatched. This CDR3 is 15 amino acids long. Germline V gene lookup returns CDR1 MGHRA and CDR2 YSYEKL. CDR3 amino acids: CASSESPGLDVTQYF. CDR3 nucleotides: TGCGCCAGCAGCGAATCCCCCGGACTAGACGTGACCCAGTACTTC.

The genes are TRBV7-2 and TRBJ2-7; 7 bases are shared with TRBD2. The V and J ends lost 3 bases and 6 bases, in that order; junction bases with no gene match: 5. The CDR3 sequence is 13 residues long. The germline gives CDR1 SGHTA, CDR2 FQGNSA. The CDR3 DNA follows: TGTGCCAGCAGCTTGACTAGCCGGGGCGAGCAGTACTTC. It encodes CASSLTSRGEQYF.

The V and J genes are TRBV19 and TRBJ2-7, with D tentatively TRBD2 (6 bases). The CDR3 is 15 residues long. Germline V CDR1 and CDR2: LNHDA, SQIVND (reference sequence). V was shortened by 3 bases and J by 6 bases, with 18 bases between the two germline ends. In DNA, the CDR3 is TGTGCCAGTAGTATTCGGGGGAGAAGCAGGCTCGAGCAGTACTTC. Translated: CASSIRGRSRLEQYF.

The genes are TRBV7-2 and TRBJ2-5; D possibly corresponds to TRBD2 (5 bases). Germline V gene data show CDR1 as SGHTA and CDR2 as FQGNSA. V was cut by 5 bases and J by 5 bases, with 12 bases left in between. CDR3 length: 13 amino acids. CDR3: CASSPSSWETQYF. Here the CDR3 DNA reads TGTGCCAGCAGCCCGTCTAGCTGGGAGACCCAGTACTTC.

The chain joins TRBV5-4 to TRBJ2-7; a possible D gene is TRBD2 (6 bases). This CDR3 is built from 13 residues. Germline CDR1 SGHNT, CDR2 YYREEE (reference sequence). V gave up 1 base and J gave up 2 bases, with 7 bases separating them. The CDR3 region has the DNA TGTGCCAGCAGCTTGTGGGGGGCCTACGAGCAGTACTTC. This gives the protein CASSLWGAYEQYF.

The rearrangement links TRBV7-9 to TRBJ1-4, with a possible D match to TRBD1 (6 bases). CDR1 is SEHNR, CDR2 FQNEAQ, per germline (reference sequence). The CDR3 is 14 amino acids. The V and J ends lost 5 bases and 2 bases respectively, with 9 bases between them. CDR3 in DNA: TGTGCCAGCAGCCTCAGGGGCACTAATGAAAAACTGTTTTTT. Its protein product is CASSLRGTNEKLFF. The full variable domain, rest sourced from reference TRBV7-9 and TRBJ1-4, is DTGVSQNPRHKITKRGQNVTFRCDPISEHNRLYWYRQTLGQGPEFLTYFQNEAQLEKSRLLSDRFSAERPKGSFSTLEIQRTEQGDSAMYLCASSLRGTNEKLFFGSGTQLSVL.

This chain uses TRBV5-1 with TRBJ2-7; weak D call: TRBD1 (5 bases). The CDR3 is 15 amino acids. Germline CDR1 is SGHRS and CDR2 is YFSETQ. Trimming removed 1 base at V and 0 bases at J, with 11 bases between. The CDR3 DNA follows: TGCGCCAGCAGCTTGAGGGGCAGGAGCTCCTACGAGCAGTACTTC. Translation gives CASSLRGRSSYEQYF.

In nucleotides, the CDR3 is TGTGCCAGTAGTACCAGAAGTCGGGGCACCGGGGAGCTGTTTTTT. The encoded protein is CASSTRSRGTGELFF. The rearrangement links TRBV19 to TRBJ2-2; a weak D match, TRBD2 (5 bases). CDR1 LNHDA and CDR2 SQIVND come from the germline V gene (reference sequence). Deletions cut 4 bases from V and 4 bases from J, with 13 bases between. The CDR3 contains 15 residues.